One sample yielded the 26 T cell receptor beta chains listed below, sequenced in a study of cytomegalovirus exposure and HLA in healthy donors. The PCR employed 60 Vbeta primers together with 13 Jbeta primers. This table comes from immunoSEQ multiplex PCR, and its TCRdb copy is limited to in-frame clones, with some not included. This sample has tens of thousands of clones; approximately 70% occur once, and the top ten carry about 2.1%. Specimen: PBMCs. These receptor sequences come from a young man in good health and CMV-seronegative.

The chain uses TRBV5-6 and TRBJ1-1, with 8 nucleotides matching TRBD1. The germline V gene has CDR1 SGHDT and CDR2 YYEEEE. J lost 9 bases, V lost 3 bases, and 7 bases had no gene match. This CDR3 spans 13 amino acids. CDR3 region: CASSSRQGTQAFF. CDR3 sequence (DNA): TGTGCCAGCAGCTCAAGACAGGGGACTCAAGCTTTCTTT.

The table lists this clone with a few counts. J is TRBJ1-1 and V is TRBV5-4, with D maybe TRBD1 (5 bases). Germline V gives CDR1 SGHNT, CDR2 YYREEE (reference sequence). V lost 0 bases, J lost 1 base, and 10 bases lay in between. The length of the CDR3 is 15 residues. The CDR3 is CASSLAWGKNTEAFF. DNA for the CDR3: TGTGCCAGCAGCTTGGCTTGGGGCAAGAACACTGAAGCTTTCTTT.

J is TRBJ1-2 and V is TRBV28, with a possible D match to TRBD1 (5 bases). This CDR3 region has 15 residues. V was clipped by 10 bases and J by 1 base, with 19 bases between them. Germline V gene lookup returns CDR1 MDHEN and CDR2 SYDVKM. The CDR3 nucleotides read TGTGCCACCTCGTCCCCCCAGGGCGTTAACTATGGCTACACCTTC. Its translation is CATSSPQGVNYGYTF.

This chain links TRBV19 with TRBJ1-6; TRBD1 matches at 8 bases. The J segment lost 7 bases and the V segment lost 5 bases, leaving 7 bases of the junction unmatched. CDR3 size: 15 residues. From germline, CDR1 is LNHDA and CDR2 SQIVND (reference sequence). The CDR3 protein is CASSSAGQVNSPLHF. For the CDR3, the DNA is TGTGCCAGTAGTTCCGCGGGACAGGTCAATTCACCCCTCCACTTT. The full variable domain, completed using reference TRBV19 and TRBJ1-6, is DGGITQSPKYLFRKEGQNVTLSCEQNLNHDAMYWYRQDPGQGLRLIYYSQIVNDFQKGDIAEGYSVSREKKESFPLTVTSAQKNPTAFYLCASSSAGQVNSPLHFGNGTRLTVT.

The DNA of the CDR3 is TGTGCCAGCAGCCACTTCCGAGGGACCTACAATGAGCAGTTCTTC. This codes for CASSHFRGTYNEQFF. V is TRBV11-2 and J is TRBJ2-1; D possibly corresponds to TRBD2 (5 bases). Trimming removed 5 bases at V and 2 bases at J, with 13 bases between. There are 15 residues in the CDR3. Germline V gene data show CDR1 as SGHAT and CDR2 as FQNNGV.

The V call is TRBV19, the J call TRBJ1-1; 7 bases fit TRBD1. The CDR3 length is 14 residues. J was trimmed by 4 bases and V by 4 bases; bases with no gene match: 6. Germline CDR1 and CDR2: LNHDA and SQIVND (reference sequence). CDR3 bases: TGTGCCAGTAGTACAGTTCACAGGGGCACTGAAGCTTTCTTT. Residues: CASSTVHRGTEAFF.

The rearrangement uses TRBV9 and TRBJ1-6; 7 nucleotides match TRBD1. There are 14 residues in the CDR3. V lost 2 bases, J lost 5 bases, and 1 base stayed unmatched. Germline CDR1 and CDR2: SGDLS and YYNGEE. CDR3 bases: TGTGCCAGCAGCGTCACAGGGGATAATTCACCCCTCCACTTT. Protein sequence: CASSVTGDNSPLHF.

The J gene is TRBJ1-1, the V gene TRBV10-3, with D possibly being TRBD1 (5 bases). Germline CDR1 reads ENHRY; CDR2 reads SYGVKD. The V and J ends lost 0 bases and 10 bases respectively, with 12 bases between them. CDR3 size: 13 residues. CDR3 in DNA: TGTGCCATCAGTGAGTCAACAGGCTTGGGAGCTTTCTTT. Protein sequence: CAISESTGLGAFF.

The rearrangement joins TRBV5-1 to TRBJ2-1; 12 positions agree with TRBD1. Trimming cost V 4 bases and J 7 bases; bases outside gene matches: 6. This CDR3 region has 15 residues. The V gene's germline CDR1 is SGHRS and CDR2 YFSETQ. CDR3: CASSGGTGGGNEQFF. The DNA for the CDR3 is TGCGCCAGCAGCGGGGGGACAGGGGGCGGGAATGAGCAGTTCTTC. Variable domain in full (rest from reference TRBV5-1 and TRBJ2-1): KAGVTQTPRYLIKTRGQQVTLSCSPISGHRSVSWYQQTPGQGLQFLFEYFSETQRNKGNFPGRFSGRQFSNSRSEMNVSTLELGDSALYLCASSGGTGGGNEQFFGPGTRLTVL.

The chain combines TRBV5-4 with TRBJ1-2, with D uncertain. V lost 2 bases and J 2 bases, leaving 10 bases between the germline ends. CDR1 and CDR2 from the germline V gene are SGHNT and YYREEE (reference sequence). This CDR3 is 14 amino acids long. CDR3 sequence reads: CASSFATRNYGYTF. CDR3 bases: TGTGCCAGCAGCTTCGCCACGAGAAACTATGGCTACACCTTC.

The chain combines TRBV10-3 with TRBJ1-2, with 8 positions matching TRBD1. V was pared by 5 bases and J by 4 bases, with 15 bases of the junction left unmatched. This CDR3 is 17 amino acids long. The germline gives CDR1 ENHRY, CDR2 SYGVKD. CDR3 region: CAISSGGGVEGGYGYTF. The DNA for the CDR3 is TGTGCCATCAGTTCAGGGGGCGGAGTGGAGGGAGGCTATGGCTACACCTTC.

J is TRBJ2-7 and V is TRBV5-1; perhaps TRBD1 as D (6 bases). CDR3 length equals 17 residues. Per the germline V gene, CDR1 is SGHRS and CDR2 is YFSETQ. Trimming removed 4 bases at V and 0 bases at J, with 20 bases between. CDR3 DNA sequence: TGCGCCAGCAGCCCATCCACAGGGTTCTCGAGCTCCTACGAGCAGTACTTC. This codes for CASSPSTGFSSSYEQYF.

V usage is TRBV27 and J usage is TRBJ2-7; 9 bases match TRBD1. This CDR3 spans 14 amino acids. Germline CDR1 MNHEY, CDR2 SMNVEV (reference sequence). Trimming took 5 bases from V and 4 from J; bases not matched to a gene: 6. This chain's CDR3 is CASSSRDRAYEQYF. The CDR3 coding sequence is TGTGCCAGCAGTAGTCGGGACAGGGCGTACGAGCAGTACTTC.

V is TRBV10-1 and J is TRBJ1-6; TRBD1 aligns across 8 bases. The CDR3 totals 14 residues. V shed 2 bases and J 8 bases; nucleotides not matched to a gene: 2. CDR1 is WNHNN and CDR2 is SYGVQD in the germline V gene (reference sequence). DNA for the CDR3: TGCGCCAGCAGTGAGCCGACAGGGGATTCACCCCTCCACTTT. This sequence encodes CASSEPTGDSPLHF.

The chain has TRBV30 and TRBJ1-4; perhaps TRBD1 as D (5 bases). The CDR3 is made up of 14 amino acids. Germline loops: CDR1 GTSNPN, CDR2 SVGIG (reference sequence). V lost 2 bases to trimming and J lost 2 bases, with 9 bases between them. The CDR3 nucleotides read TGTGCCTGGAGTTATGGGGGGACTAATGAAAAACTGTTTTTT. Its translation: CAWSYGGTNEKLFF.

This clone showed up just once. The rearrangement links TRBV5-1 to TRBJ2-2; D gene uncertain. Germline CDR1 and CDR2: SGHRS and YFSETQ. V gave up 4 bases and J gave up 2 bases, with 6 bases separating them. CDR3 size: 13 residues. This CDR3 reads CASSPHNTGELFF. For the CDR3, the DNA is TGCGCCAGCAGCCCCCATAACACCGGGGAGCTGTTTTTT. Full variable domain (outside the CDR3, taken from reference TRBV5-1 and TRBJ2-2): KAGVTQTPRYLIKTRGQQVTLSCSPISGHRSVSWYQQTPGQGLQFLFEYFSETQRNKGNFPGRFSGRQFSNSRSEMNVSTLELGDSALYLCASSPHNTGELFFGEGSRLTVL.

The sample holds a few counts of this clone. This chain joins TRBV27 and TRBJ1-1; TRBD1 matches at 8 bases. The ends lost 4 bases at V and 5 bases at J; junction bases unmatched: 3. Looked up from germline, CDR1 is MNHEY and CDR2 is SMNVEV (reference sequence). The CDR3 sequence is 13 residues long. CDR3 in amino acids: CASSWTGTTEAFF. In DNA form, the CDR3 reads TGTGCCAGCAGTTGGACAGGGACGACTGAAGCTTTCTTT.

This clone was counted a few times. The CDR3 sequence is CASRGTLGNTEAFF. The CDR3, as DNA: TGTGCCAGCAGGGGGACTCTGGGGAACACTGAAGCTTTCTTT. V is TRBV27 and J is TRBJ1-1; possible D gene TRBD1, 5 bases. Trimming pared 6 bases from V and 1 base from J, leaving 12 bases between. In germline, CDR1 is MNHEY, CDR2 SMNVEV (reference sequence). The CDR3 length is 14 residues.

The chain employs TRBV25-1 and TRBJ1-1; TRBD1 matches 7 bases. The CDR3 loop spans 11 amino acids. Germline V gives CDR1 MGHDK, CDR2 SYGVNS. Trimming at V came to 7 bases and at J to 6 bases, leaving 2 bases not matched to a gene. The CDR3 spells CASMTGPEAFF. The CDR3 DNA reads as TGTGCCAGCATGACAGGGCCTGAAGCTTTCTTT.

The V and J genes are TRBV28 and TRBJ2-7, with 7 positions matching TRBD2. Germline V gene sequence: CDR1 MDHEN, CDR2 SYDVKM. The CDR3 has 15 residues. Trimming at V came to 7 bases and at J to 0 bases, leaving 9 bases not matched to a gene. CDR3 in DNA: TGTGCCAGCACCGCAGGGACTACCCTCTCCTACGAGCAGTACTTC. Its protein is CASTAGTTLSYEQYF.

The chain joins TRBV6-1 to TRBJ2-7, with TRBD2 as a possible D gene (6 bases). Trimming took 6 bases from V and 5 from J, leaving 20 bases between them. Germline-derived CDR1 and CDR2 are MNHNS and SASEGT. The CDR3 is 15 residues long. The chain's CDR3 is CASRLSTWGVDEQYF. The CDR3 DNA reads as TGTGCCAGCAGGCTTTCGACGTGGGGGGTCGACGAGCAGTACTTC.

V is TRBV5-4 and J is TRBJ1-2, with a weak D call TRBD1 (6 bases). Germline CDR1 is SGHNT and CDR2 is YYREEE (reference sequence). V lost 5 bases, J lost 3 bases, and 17 bases lay in between. This CDR3 is built from 15 residues. CDR3 nucleotides: TGTGCCAGCAGAGACCGGGACACCCCACACTATGGCTACACCTTC. Translated, it gives CASRDRDTPHYGYTF.

This clone was counted a few times. The genes are TRBV6-6 and TRBJ2-1; TRBD1 matches at 8 bases. J was trimmed by 6 bases and V by 2 bases; bases with no gene match: 3. Germline V CDR1 and CDR2: MNHNY, SVGAGI (reference sequence). The CDR3 spans 14 residues. The CDR3 spells CASSYTTGGNEQFF. For the CDR3, the DNA is TGTGCCAGCAGTTACACAACAGGGGGCAATGAGCAGTTCTTC.

This clone was counted only a few times. The chain carries TRBV6-5 and TRBJ1-1; D possibly corresponds to TRBD1 (6 bases). Per germline, CDR1 MNHEY and CDR2 SVGAGI. V was shortened by 2 bases and J by 3 bases, with 7 bases between the two germline ends. CDR3 length: 13 amino acids. The CDR3 nucleotides are TGTGCCAGCAGTTACACAGGGTACACTGAAGCTTTCTTT. As protein: CASSYTGYTEAFF.

This chain joins TRBV10-3 and TRBJ2-1, with TRBD2 matching over 12 bases. The CDR3 has 18 amino acids. CDR1 and CDR2 (germline): ENHRY, SYGVKD. V was clipped by 6 bases and J by 0 bases; unmatched bases: 9. Written as DNA, the CDR3 is TGTGCCATCAGGACCGGGACTAGCGGGTTTAGCTCCTACAATGAGCAGTTCTTC. The encoded protein is CAIRTGTSGFSSYNEQFF.

V usage is TRBV30 and J usage is TRBJ1-1; tentatively, D is TRBD1 (5 bases). V shed 3 bases and J shed 1 base, with 6 bases lying between them. The CDR3 spans 12 residues. CDR1 GTSNPN and CDR2 SVGIG come from the germline V gene (reference sequence). CDR3 amino acids: CAWRGGNTEAFF. In DNA, the CDR3 is TGTGCCTGGAGGGGGGGGAACACTGAAGCTTTCTTT.